Listed here is a single T cell receptor beta chain. Its antigen is still unknown. This CDR3 is 13 amino acids long. Germline V lookup: CDR1 SSHAT, CDR2 FNYEAQ (reference sequence). Trimming took off 5 bases at V and 10 bases at J, with 15 bases between the two ends. The table came from immunoSEQ multiplex PCR; TCRdb's copy has only in-frame clones and leaves some out. The sample shows tens of thousands of clones, around 87% of them seen only once. The data originate from a study of lymphopenia after photon versus proton radiotherapy. Points from the study as a whole: Proton therapy kept repertoires fairly stable, unlike photons, which gained effector/memory cells.

This chain uses TRBV7-7 with TRBJ2-1; D may match TRBD1 or TRBD2 (5 bases each). The TCR sequence derives from an elderly man with esophageal cancer. The material sequenced was peripheral blood, taken from a patient treated with proton-based radiotherapy. The CDR3, as DNA: TGTGCCAGCAGCCTCGACTGGGACGGGGAGCAGTTCTTC. Translation: CASSLDWDGEQFF.